This is a list of T cell receptor beta chains from one sample in a study of T cell responses to AZD1222 COVID-19 vaccine. Method: immunoSEQ multiplex PCR; TCRdb's copy keeps in-frame clones and lacks some. The data hold 130,000 or so clones, with 94% observed a single time. Specimen: peripheral blood, collected on day 0 of AZD1222 vaccination. These receptors all stem from an adult in good health. The conserved cysteine and the conserved F or W are not part of the CDR3 here. A D gene is named only where the DNA matches it firmly.

v_call d_call cdr3_aa
TRBV4-2 . ASSHTSLSEFSYEQY
TRBV5-6 . ASSLTRQRDQPQH
TRBV27 . ASSPLHTDTQY
TRBV4-1 TRBD2 ASSQKSTSLNEQF
TRBV7-3 TRBD2 ASSLLVGRVETGELF
TRBV2 . ASSDPGLNEQY
TRBV4-3 . ASSMRIGNQPQH
TRBV7-2 . ASSVGAGEYEQY
TRBV28 . ASTIGAVGTQPQH
TRBV28 TRBD1 ASSPRTGDQPQH
TRBV3-1/TRBV3-2 TRBD2 ASSQLGLADSETQY
TRBV6-5 . ASRPAGSSEQY
TRBV6-5 . ASSPTLMNTEAF
TRBV28 . ASRPGGFSRGTEAF
TRBV2 TRBD1 ASSITGAGYT
TRBV13 . ASSSPSSSRAYNEQF
TRBV7-7 . ASSLAEGGQWDGPQH
TRBV24-1 TRBD2 ATGHEGGEQY
TRBV19 . ASSPGGVAGNTIY
TRBV14 TRBD2 ASSTQTSGRETQY
TRBV18 . ASSPRAGLQSDYGYT
TRBV4-2 . ASSPGLQNTEAF